This note documents a single TCR beta chain sequence. Which antigen it targets is not known. No much larger clone exists at a distance of one base, and base qualities are not known. This sample was included in a study of CD8+ T cells in alopecia areata (dated 2018 in TCRdb). Regarding the research as a whole: The treated patients took part in an open-label pilot trial in which moderate-to-severe alopecia areata was treated with oral tofacitinib at 5 to 10 mg twice daily. Tofacitinib-treated patients had biopsies at baseline and at 4 and 24 weeks of treatment, with a later scalp biopsy in several patients. Scalp clonality was compared among normal scalp (n=4), patchy alopecia areata scalp (n=8), and alopecia totalis/universalis scalp (n=8). The SALT score, which quantifies the percentage of affected scalp surface area, was used to measure disease severity in treated patients. Scalp tissue and sorted CD4+ and CD8+ peripheral blood T cells from patchy and totalis/universalis alopecia areata patients and from healthy controls were covered by human TCRbeta sequencing. Tofacitinib was administered for 6 to 18 months, and 6 months of follow-up off drug were then conducted to assess delayed response and recurrence. The RNA source kit depended on sample type: the PAXgene miRNA kit for fixed scalp, the miRNeasy kit for PBMCs, and the RNeasy kit for mouse skin. TCRbeta CDR3 regions were amplified by immunoSEQ multiplex PCR with 35 Vbeta forward and 13 Jbeta reverse primers. The study used high-throughput TCRbeta sequencing to examine T cell clonal expansion in alopecia areata, in both the C3H/HeJ mouse model and human patients.

Paper-wide results and their limitations: Many expanded lesional clones persisted in scalp and blood during tofacitinib treatment, which may partly explain relapse after stopping treatment. Compared with mice, TCR sequences shared between patients were less clear, possibly partly because of HLA diversity across the patient population. Resident alphabeta T cells in normal human skin are also sequenced, complicating scalp TCR repertoire analysis, unlike mouse skin dominated by gammadelta T cells. Tofacitinib significantly lowered scalp clonality and the number of expanded CD8+ clones among the top 100 scalp clones. Compared with normal scalp, lesional scalp had higher clonality and more expanded CD8+ clones, particularly in alopecia totalis/universalis, a pattern that suggests antigenic drive. The treated cohort was small, with a single nonresponder, so links between baseline CD8+ expansion and response need larger studies.

The sample's treatment or condition label, decoded: oral pan-JAK inhibitor, 5-10 mg twice daily. Peripheral blood and lesional scalp punch biopsies were obtained from patients with alopecia areata. PBMCs were separated by density centrifugation and stained for CD3, CD4 and CD8, after which CD4+ and CD8+ T cells were sorted on a FACSAria. V is shortened by 1 base, J by 1 base, and the region joining them spans 10 bases. Taken from the germline V gene, the CDR1 and CDR2 loops are SGHTA and FQGNSA. Measured from the cysteine to the phenylalanine, the CDR3 is 15 residues long. Only the CDR3 part of the read is kept: 45 bases, read in frame from the first base. The library was produced with the immunoSEQ multiplex PCR assay. RNA was extracted from all samples and reverse transcribed into cDNA as template for TCR sequencing. SuperScript III was used for first-strand cDNA synthesis, primed with a 2:1 mix of oligo-dT and random hexamers. A synthetic immune receptor repertoire was used to measure amplification bias, and any remaining bias was corrected computationally. The study's processing was this. Raw reads were preprocessed to remove errors, and CDR3 was defined according to IMGT conventions as the region from the conserved cysteine to phenylalanine. Clonality was computed as 1 minus the Shannon entropy, with the entropy normalized by log2 of the number of productive unique TCRs. Whether scalp clones were CD4 or CD8 was inferred by matching scalp TCRbeta sequences against CD4 and CD8 repertoires sorted from blood. TCRdb retrieved this table from immuneACCESS and kept in-frame rearrangements only. Not all clones are present; in checked studies, unresolved V genes account for under half, and no reason is known for the remainder. The V and J calls and clone size come from that table; D and trimming were worked out from the DNA. In this sample the table shows 210,000 or so clones, around 65% of which occur a single time. The ten largest clones represent around 1.3% of the sample.

The receptor was derived from a human donor with alopecia areata. The sequencing used CD4+ T cells sorted from blood, collected at week 44, from a patient treated with tofacitinib. The chain is encoded by TRBV7-2 joined to TRBJ1-2; the D gene identity is not certain. The sequenced DNA: TGTGCCAGCAGCTTAGAAGGGCATATTAACTATGGCTACACCTTC. Its protein reads: CASSLEGHINYGYTF.